Presented here are 17 T cell receptor beta chains from one specimen sequenced in a study of response to subunit inactivated influenza vaccine. TCRdb used MiXCR to reprocess the RT-PCR reads, holding one entry per CDR3 protein. There are some 520,000 distinct CDR3 sequences in the sample; 16% occur only once, and about 3% lies in the top ten. Here the sequenced sample was CD4+ T cells sorted from PBMCs, taken less than 30 months after vaccination. All receptors come from a man aged 45-69 years who received an inactivated influenza vaccine.

This clonotype occurred many times. V gene TRBV12-3 or TRBV12-4 combines with J gene TRBJ2-1, with D uncertain. This CDR3 is built from 14 residues. The ends were cut back, 7 bases at V and 6 bases at J, with 16 bases in the middle. The CDR3 here is CASTPSHLTNEQFF. CDR3 nucleotide sequence: TGTGCCAGCACGCCCTCACACTTGACCAATGAGCAGTTCTTC.

In nucleotides, the CDR3 is TGTGCCAGTAGCCCCGGGGCCCGCCCCCATGGCTACACCTTC. Its translation: CASSPGARPHGYTF. The rearrangement links TRBV19 to TRBJ1-2, with a tentative D call TRBD1 (5 bases). V was cut by 6 bases and J by 6 bases, with 17 bases left in between. The germline V gene has CDR1 LNHDA and CDR2 SQIVND (reference sequence). This CDR3 is built from 14 residues.

This clonotype was observed a handful of times. This rearrangement joins TRBV3-1 to TRBJ2-2; D remains unclear. CDR3 length equals 14 residues. CDR1 LGHDT and CDR2 YNNKEL come from the germline V gene (reference sequence). Trimming took 2 bases from V and 4 from J, leaving 8 bases between them. Here the CDR3 reads CASSQLDGTGELFF. The CDR3 DNA follows: TGTGCCAGCAGCCAACTGGACGGCACCGGGGAGCTGTTTTTT.

J is TRBJ2-4 and V is TRBV20-1; TRBD2 aligns across 9 bases. Trimming took 5 bases from V and 4 from J; bases not matched to a gene: 6. The CDR3 has 14 residues. Germline loops: CDR1 DFQATT, CDR2 SNEGSKA (reference sequence). This CDR3 is CSAGRGGTKNIQYF. In DNA form, the CDR3 reads TGCAGTGCTGGGCGGGGGGGAACTAAAAACATTCAGTACTTC.

The chain couples TRBV7-9 to TRBJ2-3, with 8 positions matching TRBD2. J lost 0 bases, V lost 5 bases, and 4 bases had no gene match. Per germline, CDR1 SEHNR and CDR2 FQNEAQ (reference sequence). The length of the CDR3 is 15 residues. The CDR3 loop reads CASSPAGVSTDTQYF. The CDR3 DNA sequence: TGTGCCAGCAGCCCAGCGGGAGTAAGCACAGATACGCAGTATTTT. Combining the CDR3 with reference TRBV7-9 and TRBJ2-3 gives the whole variable domain DTGVSQNPRHKITKRGQNVTFRCDPISEHNRLYWYRQTLGQGPEFLTYFQNEAQLEKSRLLSDRFSAERPKGSFSTLEIQRTEQGDSAMYLCASSPAGVSTDTQYFGPGTRLTVL.

This clonotype was observed a handful of times. The chain is built from TRBV5-1 and TRBJ2-1, with 9 bases matching TRBD2. There are 15 residues in the CDR3. Germline V lookup: CDR1 SGHRS, CDR2 YFSETQ. With V trimmed by 5 bases and J by 4 bases, 7 bases remained unmatched. The CDR3 is CASRLTSGDYNEQFF. The CDR3 region has the DNA TGCGCCAGCAGATTGACTAGCGGAGATTACAATGAGCAGTTCTTC.

The rearrangement links TRBV2 to TRBJ2-1; no firm D call. This CDR3 comprises 13 residues. Trimming left V 3 bases short and J 3 bases short, with 6 bases between. Germline lookup yields CDR1 SNHLY and CDR2 FYNNEI. CDR3 residues: CASSEDSYNEQFF. The CDR3 bases are TGTGCCAGCAGTGAGGATAGCTACAATGAGCAGTTCTTC.

This clonotype appeared a few times. The V and J genes are TRBV9 and TRBJ1-5, with a tentative D call TRBD1 (5 bases). From germline, CDR1 is SGDLS and CDR2 YYNGEE. Trimming took off 3 bases at V and 6 bases at J, with 13 bases between the two ends. The CDR3 consists of 14 residues. The CDR3 coding sequence is TGTGCCAGCAGCGCATCAGGTGGGGGTCAGCCCCAGCATTTT. Protein: CASSASGGGQPQHF.

This clonotype showed up many times. V is TRBV20-1 and J is TRBJ2-3; the match to TRBD2 covers 7 bases. The CDR3 spans 16 residues. The germline V gene has CDR1 DFQATT and CDR2 SNEGSKA (reference sequence). Trimming at V came to 5 bases and at J to 4 bases, leaving 15 bases not matched to a gene. CDR3 residues: CSAGVPGRGRSDTQYF. Written as DNA, the CDR3 is TGCAGTGCTGGCGTCCCCGGGCGGGGGAGATCAGATACGCAGTATTTT.

The chain uses TRBV5-1 and TRBJ1-1, with 7 bases lining up with TRBD1. The CDR3 sequence is 15 residues long. Losses at the gene ends were 1 base for V and 7 bases for J; bases not matched to a gene: 10. Per the germline V gene, CDR1 is SGHRS and CDR2 is YFSETQ. CDR3 residues: CASSLSHRGMGEAFF. The CDR3 region has the DNA TGCGCCAGCAGCTTGAGTCACAGGGGAATGGGTGAAGCTTTCTTT.

This clonotype was recorded a few times. The chain has TRBV7-9 and TRBJ2-1; 10 bases are shared with TRBD2. The germline gives CDR1 SEHNR, CDR2 FQNEAQ (reference sequence). The CDR3 contains 15 residues. The junction had 10 bases not matched to a gene; V was cut back by 11 bases and J by 3 bases. The CDR3 region is CAAPTSSGSYNEQFF. The CDR3 DNA reads as TGTGCCGCACCGACTTCTAGCGGGAGCTACAATGAGCAGTTCTTC.

The rearrangement uses TRBV29-1 and TRBJ2-6, with 8 nucleotides matching TRBD1. V dropped 4 bases and J dropped 4; count of bases not matched to a gene: 9. The CDR3 is 16 amino acids. Germline CDR1 is SQVTM and CDR2 is ANQGSEA. The CDR3 DNA reads as TGCAGCGTTGGGACGGTCGGGACAGGCGGGGCCAACGTCCTGACTTTC. Its protein product is CSVGTVGTGGANVLTF.

The rearrangement joins TRBV29-1 to TRBJ2-1; possibly TRBD1 for D (5 bases). V lost 4 bases, J lost 9 bases, and 16 bases lay in between. The CDR3 totals 13 residues. CDR1 is SQVTM and CDR2 is ANQGSEA in the germline V gene. The CDR3 DNA sequence: TGCAGCGTTGGGGCATCAGGGTACGGTGAGCAGTTCTTC. Amino acids: CSVGASGYGEQFF.

The chain employs TRBV4-3 and TRBJ2-2; D is ambiguous. Trimming shortened V by 2 bases and J by 0 bases, and 4 bases separated the two germline ends. CDR1 and CDR2 from the germline V gene are LGHNA and YSLEER. The CDR3 runs 14 residues. The CDR3 sequence is CASSQHANTGELFF. In nucleotides, the CDR3 is TGCGCCAGCAGCCAACACGCGAACACCGGGGAGCTGTTTTTT.

This clonotype was seen more than once but under ten times. This chain connects TRBV10-3 to TRBJ2-7, with D possibly matching TRBD2 (6 bases). The CDR3 contains 13 residues. CDR1 and CDR2 from the germline V gene are ENHRY and SYGVKD. The V gene lost 11 bases and the J gene lost 5 bases, with 19 bases spanning the gap. CDR3 protein: CALGKGGDHEQYF. CDR3 nucleotides: TGTGCCCTGGGGAAGGGCGGGGACCACGAGCAGTACTTC.

This clonotype was recorded many times. The genes are TRBV12-3 or TRBV12-4 and TRBJ2-7, with TRBD1 matching 7 bases. The V segment lost 4 bases and the J segment 2 bases; nucleotides outside the gene matches: 2. This CDR3 has 13 amino acids. CDR3 region: CASSYRGAYEQYF. CDR3 nucleotides: TGTGCCAGCAGTTACAGGGGAGCCTACGAGCAGTACTTC.

This clonotype was detected many times. This chain uses TRBV4-3 with TRBJ1-1, with 7 nucleotides matching TRBD1. Germline V gene sequence: CDR1 LGHNA, CDR2 YSLEER. The CDR3 contains 14 residues. Unmatched junction bases numbered 2, after V lost 4 bases and J lost 0 bases. The CDR3 nucleotides are TGCGCCAGCAGCCGGGGACAGATGAACACTGAAGCTTTCTTT. Translating gives CASSRGQMNTEAFF.